The T cell receptor beta chain described here comes from a study of blood T cell repertoires in COVID-19. On the study more broadly: T cells, B-cell-depleted T cells, or PBMCs provided the cDNA or gDNA that served as material.

The length of the CDR3 is 14 residues. Germline CDR1 SNHLY, CDR2 FYNNEI. The germline V and J ends were trimmed by 7 bases and 6 bases, with 15 bases remaining between them. Repertoires were generated with immunoSEQ multiplex PCR, while TCRdb's copy carries only in-frame clones and drops some. The sample includes roughly 200,000 clones, approximately 85% seen only once; the top ten take approximately 11%. This TCR was recovered from a human donor with active or convalescent COVID-19. The donor label of this sample is uncertain. Sequences were obtained from peripheral blood. V and J are TRBV2 and TRBJ2-2, with a weak D call TRBD2 (5 bases). In nucleotides, the CDR3 is TGTGCCAGCAACCCTCAGCGGAGCCCCGGGGAGCTGTTTTTT. Protein product: CASNPQRSPGELFF. The entire variable domain, with the rest obtained from reference TRBV2 and TRBJ2-2, is as follows: EPEVTQTPSHQVTQMGQEVILRCVPISNHLYFYWYRQILGQKVEFLVSFYNNEISEKSEIFDDQFSVERPDGSNFTLKIRSTKLEDSAMYFCASNPQRSPGELFFGEGSRLTVL.